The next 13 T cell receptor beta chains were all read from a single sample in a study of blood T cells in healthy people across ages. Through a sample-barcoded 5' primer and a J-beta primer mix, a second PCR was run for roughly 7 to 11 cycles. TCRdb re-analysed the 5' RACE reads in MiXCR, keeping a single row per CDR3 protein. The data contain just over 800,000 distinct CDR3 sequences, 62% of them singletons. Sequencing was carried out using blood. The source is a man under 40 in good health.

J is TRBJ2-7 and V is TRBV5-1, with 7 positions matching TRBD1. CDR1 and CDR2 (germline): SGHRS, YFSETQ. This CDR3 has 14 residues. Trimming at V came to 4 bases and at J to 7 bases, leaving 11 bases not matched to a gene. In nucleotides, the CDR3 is TGCGCCAGCAGCATAGCGACAGGGACGGTTGAGCAGTACTTC. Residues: CASSIATGTVEQYF.

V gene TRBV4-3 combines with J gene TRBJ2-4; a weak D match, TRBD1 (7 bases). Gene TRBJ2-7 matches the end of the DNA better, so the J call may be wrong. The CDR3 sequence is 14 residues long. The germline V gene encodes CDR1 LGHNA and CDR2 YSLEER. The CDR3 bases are TGCGCCAGCAGCCACCTGACAGGGAGGAACGAGCAGTACTTC. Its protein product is CASSHLTGRNEQYF.

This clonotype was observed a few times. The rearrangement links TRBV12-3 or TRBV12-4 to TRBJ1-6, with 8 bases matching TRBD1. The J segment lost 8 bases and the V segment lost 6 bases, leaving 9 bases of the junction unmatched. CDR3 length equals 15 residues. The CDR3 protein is CASRPTGQVDSPLHF. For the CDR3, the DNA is TGTGCCAGCAGGCCGACGGGACAGGTCGATTCACCCCTCCACTTT.

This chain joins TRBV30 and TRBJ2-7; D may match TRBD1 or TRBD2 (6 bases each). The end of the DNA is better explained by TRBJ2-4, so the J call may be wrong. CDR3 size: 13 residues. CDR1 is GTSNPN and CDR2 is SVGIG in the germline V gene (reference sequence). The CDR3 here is CAWSVEGVNIQYF. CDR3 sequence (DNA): TGTGCCTGGAGTGTGGAGGGGGTGAACATTCAGTACTTC.

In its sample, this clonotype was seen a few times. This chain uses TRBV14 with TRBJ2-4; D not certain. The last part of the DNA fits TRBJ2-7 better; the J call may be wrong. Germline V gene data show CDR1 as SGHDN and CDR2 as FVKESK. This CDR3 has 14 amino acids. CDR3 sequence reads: CASSQDRWIDEQYF. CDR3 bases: TGTGCCAGCAGCCAGGACCGGTGGATCGACGAGCAGTACTTC.

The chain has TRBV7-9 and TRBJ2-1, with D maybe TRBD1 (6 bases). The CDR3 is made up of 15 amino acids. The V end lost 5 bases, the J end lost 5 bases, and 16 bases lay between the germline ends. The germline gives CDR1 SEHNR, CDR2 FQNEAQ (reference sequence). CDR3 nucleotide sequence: TGTGCCAGCAGCCTTGCGAGGGGGTCCGACAATGAGCAGTTCTTC. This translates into CASSLARGSDNEQFF.

The DNA of the CDR3 is TGTGCCAGCATCACACAGGGGGCGCGAGGAGAGACCCAGTACTTC. This codes for CASITQGARGETQYF. This chain connects TRBV7-8 to TRBJ2-7; TRBD1 matches at 9 bases. Gene TRBJ2-5 matches the end of the DNA better, so the J call may be wrong. The CDR3 is 15 residues long. Germline CDR1 and CDR2: SGHVS and FQNEAQ.

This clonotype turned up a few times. This chain's CDR3 is CASSEQGQGAGYTF. CDR3 nucleotide sequence: TGTGCCAGCAGCGAACAGGGCCAAGGGGCGGGCTACACCTTC. The gene calls are TRBV9 and TRBJ1-2; tentatively, D is TRBD1 (6 bases). Germline V gene lookup returns CDR1 SGDLS and CDR2 YYNGEE. V was cut by 3 bases and J by 8 bases, with 17 bases left in between. CDR3 length equals 14 residues.

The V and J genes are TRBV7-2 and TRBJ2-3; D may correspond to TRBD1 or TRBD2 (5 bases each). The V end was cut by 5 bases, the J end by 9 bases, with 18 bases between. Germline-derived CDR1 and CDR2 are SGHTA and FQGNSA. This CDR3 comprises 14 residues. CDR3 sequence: CASSRPGPSSTQYF. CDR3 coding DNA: TGTGCCAGCAGCAGACCGGGGCCCTCATCGACGCAGTATTTT.

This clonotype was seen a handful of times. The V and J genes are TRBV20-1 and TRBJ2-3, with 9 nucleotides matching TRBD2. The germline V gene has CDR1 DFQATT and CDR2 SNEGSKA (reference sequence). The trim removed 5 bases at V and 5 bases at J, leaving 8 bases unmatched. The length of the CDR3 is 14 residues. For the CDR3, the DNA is TGCAGTGCTGCAGGGGTAGCGGGGGTAGATACGCAGTATTTT. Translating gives CSAAGVAGVDTQYF.

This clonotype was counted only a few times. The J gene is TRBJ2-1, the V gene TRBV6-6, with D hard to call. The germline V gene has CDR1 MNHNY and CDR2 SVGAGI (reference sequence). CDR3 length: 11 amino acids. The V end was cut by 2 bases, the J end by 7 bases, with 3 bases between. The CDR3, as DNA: TGTGCCAGCAGTTACAGGAATGAGCAGTTCTTC. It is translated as CASSYRNEQFF.

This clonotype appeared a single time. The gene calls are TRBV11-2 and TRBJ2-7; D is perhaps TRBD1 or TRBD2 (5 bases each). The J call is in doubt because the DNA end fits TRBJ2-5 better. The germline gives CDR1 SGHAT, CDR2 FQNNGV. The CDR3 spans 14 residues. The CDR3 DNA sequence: TGTGCCAGCAGCTTAGCGAGGGGTGGGGAGACCCAGTACTTC. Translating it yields CASSLARGGETQYF.

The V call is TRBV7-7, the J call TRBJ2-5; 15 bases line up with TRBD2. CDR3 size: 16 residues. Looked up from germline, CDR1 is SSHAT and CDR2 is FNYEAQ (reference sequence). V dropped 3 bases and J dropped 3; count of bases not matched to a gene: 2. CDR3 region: CASSLGLAGGKETQYF. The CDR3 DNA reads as TGTGCCAGCAGCTTGGGACTAGCGGGGGGTAAAGAGACCCAGTACTTC.